The sample holds many counts of the clone carrying this TCR beta chain. This sample is drawn from a study of identical twins. The germline V and J ends were trimmed by 7 bases and 2 bases, with 21 bases remaining between them. The CDR3 is 16 amino acids. Germline V gene data show CDR1 as SGHRS and CDR2 as YFSETQ. Using its own MiXCR run on the 5' RACE reads, TCRdb lists one record per CDR3 protein. The sample has about 150,000 distinct CDR3 sequences; approximately 3.5% are singletons. This receptor was obtained from a man in his late teens or twenties in good health. The chain combines TRBV5-1 with TRBJ1-1, with unresolved D. Material: memory T cells sorted from blood. The DNA for the CDR3 is TGCGCCAGCTCTACACGCGGGCGGCAGCAAAACACTGAAGCTTTCTTT. It codes for CASSTRGRQQNTEAFF.